This TCR beta chain emerged from a study of blood T cell repertoires in COVID-19. This clone was seen just once. Assay used: immunoSEQ multiplex PCR; TCRdb lists only in-frame clones, some missing. The table records about 140,000 clones, under 90% of them present only once. The V gene lost 0 bases and the J gene lost 4 bases, with 6 bases spanning the gap. The length of the CDR3 is 13 residues. CDR1 is SGDLS and CDR2 is YYNGEE in the germline V gene. The sequencing input was peripheral blood. This clonotype was obtained from a woman of 80 years or more in a cohort sampled during active or convalescent COVID-19. V and J are TRBV9 and TRBJ2-3; D is unresolved. The CDR3 reads CASSVASADTQYF. The DNA of the CDR3 is TGTGCCAGCAGCGTAGCCAGCGCAGATACGCAGTATTTT.